A selection of T cell receptor beta chains follows, all from one sample in a study of T cell changes during pregnancy in multiple sclerosis. This table comes from immunoSEQ multiplex PCR, and its TCRdb copy is limited to in-frame clones, with some not included. The profile covers about 38,000 clones, with about nine tenths appearing a single time and under 6.5% taken by the ten largest. Here the sequenced sample was CD8+ T cells from peripheral blood mononuclear cells, taken in the second trimester of pregnancy. These receptors all stem from a female donor with multiple sclerosis, enrolled in a pregnancy study. CDR3s include the opening cysteine and the closing phenylalanine or tryptophan. Part of the rows lack a size; the others show once, few, many or a class for expanded clones.

j_call | clone_size | v_call | cdr3_aa
TRBJ2-7 | . | TRBV4-1 | CARLGTGIYEQYF
TRBJ1-5 | . | TRBV2 | CASSDRVNQPQHF
TRBJ2-1 | medium-sized | TRBV5-6 | CATSGLAGDAEQFF
TRBJ2-1 | . | TRBV5-1 | CASSPYYGTIEQFF
TRBJ1-2 | . | TRBV9 | CASSVDRTGDTIYGYTF
TRBJ2-1 | . | TRBV5-4 | CASSLSNAGNEQFF
TRBJ2-2 | . | TRBV10-1 | CASGAGTGLGELFF
TRBJ2-7 | . | TRBV5-1 | CASSREPSGSGYEQYF
TRBJ2-3 | once | TRBV27 | CASTYGGGLTDTQYF
TRBJ2-7 | few | TRBV29-1 | CSVELQDYEQYF
TRBJ2-1 | . | TRBV7-2 | CASSLGGRGNEQFF
TRBJ2-7 | . | TRBV27 | CASSFQRQGFYEQYF
TRBJ2-3 | once | TRBV5-4 | CASSLDLDTPDRDTDTQYF
TRBJ1-2 | once | TRBV27 | CASSTDRGHGYTF
TRBJ2-6 | . | TRBV6-4 | CASSGTGGAGANVLTF
TRBJ2-3 | once | TRBV7-9 | CASSVGDLADSLTDTQYF
TRBJ2-2 | . | TRBV4-2 | CASSQEIAGEVGELFF
TRBJ2-3 | . | TRBV6-5 | CASSGSFRDTQYF
TRBJ2-4 | . | TRBV19 | CASSIRDSMQGAKNIQYF
TRBJ2-2 | . | TRBV30 | CAWRDINTGELFF
TRBJ2-3 | once | TRBV5-1 | CASSLVSGRVTDTQYF
TRBJ2-1 | . | TRBV10-2 | CATLIAGSYNEQFF
TRBJ2-6 | . | TRBV5-1 | CASSSRLSGANVLTF
TRBJ1-5 | . | TRBV14 | CASSQGDRNQPQHF
TRBJ1-2 | . | TRBV12-5 | CASGLVTTSGDGYTF
TRBJ2-1 | . | TRBV7-8 | CASSLGSGGLVHNEQFF
TRBJ2-5 | . | TRBV6-4 | CASSRRLAGATKETQYF
TRBJ2-7 | . | TRBV19 | CASSSQGYYEQYF
TRBJ1-4 | . | TRBV7-6 | CASSQPGQGDDEKLFF
TRBJ2-1 | . | TRBV7-2 | CASVGWAYNEQFF
TRBJ1-1 | . | TRBV15 | CATSRGAGSNEAFF
TRBJ2-1 | . | TRBV7-3 | CASSEAAGGLNEQFF
TRBJ1-6 | . | TRBV19 | CASSIDSGSNSPLHF
TRBJ2-1 | once | TRBV6-6 | CASSYRDYHYNEQFF
TRBJ2-4 | . | TRBV11-2 | CASSLIFAGGPGNIQYF
TRBJ2-7 | medium-sized | TRBV6-1 | CASSEAPAGGDEQYF
TRBJ2-7 | . | TRBV29-1 | CSGETSDYEQYF
TRBJ2-1 | . | TRBV6-1 | CASSEEVGAYNEQFF
TRBJ1-1 | . | TRBV5-1 | CASSSGETEAFF
TRBJ1-5 | once | TRBV14 | CASSQGPQPQHF
TRBJ2-3 | . | TRBV10-1 | CASSAGRNKAQYF
TRBJ1-2 | . | TRBV5-1 | CASSRWDSDLTNYGYTF
TRBJ1-1 | . | TRBV19 | CASSFSPLNTEAFF
TRBJ1-6 | medium-sized | TRBV18 | CASSPRGMDGRKSKPLHF
TRBJ2-7 | . | TRBV27 | CASSLNGRYEQYF
TRBJ2-7 | . | TRBV7-9 | CASSFRTGRGEQYF
TRBJ2-7 | . | TRBV19 | CASSIVPGAYEQYF
TRBJ1-5 | once | TRBV19 | CASSIGVSQPQHF
TRBJ1-4 | . | TRBV10-3 | CAISADRVGEKLFF
TRBJ2-7 | . | TRBV6-6 | CASSWREYSQGEQYF
TRBJ1-3 | . | TRBV9 | CASSVRTGVSGNTIYF
TRBJ2-1 | . | TRBV7-7 | CASSPDRFSYNEQFF
TRBJ1-1 | . | TRBV4-1 | CASSQDQGQREAFF
TRBJ2-2 | . | TRBV27 | CASSLFTLNTGELFF
TRBJ2-3 | . | TRBV7-2 | CASSLVGGGTTDTQYF